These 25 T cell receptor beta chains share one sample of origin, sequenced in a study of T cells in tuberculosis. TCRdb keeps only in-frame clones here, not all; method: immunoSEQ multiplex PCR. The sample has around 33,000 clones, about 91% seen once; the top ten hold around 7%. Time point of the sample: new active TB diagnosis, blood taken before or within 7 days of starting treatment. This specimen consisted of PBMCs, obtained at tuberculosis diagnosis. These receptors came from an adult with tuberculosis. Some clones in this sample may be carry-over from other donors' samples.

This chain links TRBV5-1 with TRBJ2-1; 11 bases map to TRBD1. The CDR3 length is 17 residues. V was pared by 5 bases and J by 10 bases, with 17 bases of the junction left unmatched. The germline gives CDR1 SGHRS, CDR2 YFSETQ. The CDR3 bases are TGCGCCAGCAGTCGGGCCCTGGACAGGGGGCTGCTCAGGGAGCAGTTCTTC. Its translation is CASSRALDRGLLREQFF.

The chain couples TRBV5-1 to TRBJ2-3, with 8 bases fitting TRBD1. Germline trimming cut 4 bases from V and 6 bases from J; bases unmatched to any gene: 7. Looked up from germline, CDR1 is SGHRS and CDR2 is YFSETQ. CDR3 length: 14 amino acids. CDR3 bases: TGCGCCAGCAGCCCTGGACAGGGAGGCGATACGCAGTATTTT. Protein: CASSPGQGGDTQYF.

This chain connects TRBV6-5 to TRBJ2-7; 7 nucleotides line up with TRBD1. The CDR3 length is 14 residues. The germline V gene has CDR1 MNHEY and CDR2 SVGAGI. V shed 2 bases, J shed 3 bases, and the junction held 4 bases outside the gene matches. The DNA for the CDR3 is TGTGCCAGCAGTTACGAACAGGGGTTCTACGAGCAGTACTTC. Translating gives CASSYEQGFYEQYF.

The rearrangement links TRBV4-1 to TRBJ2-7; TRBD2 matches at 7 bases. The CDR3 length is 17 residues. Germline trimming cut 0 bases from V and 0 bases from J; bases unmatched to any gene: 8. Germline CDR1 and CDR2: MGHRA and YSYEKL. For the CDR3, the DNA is TGCGCCAGCAGCCAAGATAGGTGGCGGGGGAGCTCCTACGAGCAGTACTTC. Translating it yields CASSQDRWRGSSYEQYF.

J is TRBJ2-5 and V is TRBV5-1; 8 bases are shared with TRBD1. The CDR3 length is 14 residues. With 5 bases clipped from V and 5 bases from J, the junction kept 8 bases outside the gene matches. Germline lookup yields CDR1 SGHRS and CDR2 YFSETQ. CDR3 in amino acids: CASSYQGAEETQYF. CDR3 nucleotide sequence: TGCGCCAGCAGTTATCAGGGGGCGGAGGAGACCCAGTACTTC.

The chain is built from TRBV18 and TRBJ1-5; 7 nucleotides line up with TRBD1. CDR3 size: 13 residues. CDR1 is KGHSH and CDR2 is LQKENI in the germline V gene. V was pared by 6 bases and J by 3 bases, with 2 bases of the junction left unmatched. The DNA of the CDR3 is TGTGCCAGCTCTGGACAGGACAATCAGCCCCAGCATTTT. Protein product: CASSGQDNQPQHF. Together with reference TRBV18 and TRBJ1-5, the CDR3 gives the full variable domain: NAGVMQNPRHLVRRRGQEARLRCSPMKGHSHVYWYRQLPEEGLKFMVYLQKENIIDESGMPKERFSAEFPKEGPSILRIQQVVRGDSAAYFCASSGQDNQPQHFGDGTRLSIL.

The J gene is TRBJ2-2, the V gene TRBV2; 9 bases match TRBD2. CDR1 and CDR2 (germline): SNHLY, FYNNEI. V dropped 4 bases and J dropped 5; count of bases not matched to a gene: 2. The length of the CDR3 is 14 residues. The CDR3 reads CASSVLAGTGELFF. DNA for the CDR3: TGTGCCAGCAGTGTGCTAGCGGGGACCGGGGAGCTGTTTTTT.

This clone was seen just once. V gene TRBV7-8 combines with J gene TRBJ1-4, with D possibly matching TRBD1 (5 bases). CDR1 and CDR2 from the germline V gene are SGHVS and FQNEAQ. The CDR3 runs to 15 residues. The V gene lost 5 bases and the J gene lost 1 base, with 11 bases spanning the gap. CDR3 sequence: CASSVARGTNEKLFF. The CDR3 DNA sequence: TGTGCCAGCAGCGTGGCTAGGGGAACTAATGAAAAACTGTTTTTT. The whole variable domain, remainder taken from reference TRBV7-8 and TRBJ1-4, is GAGVSQSPRYKVAKRGQDVALRCDPISGHVSLFWYQQALGQGPEFLTYFQNEAQLDKSGLPSDRFFAERPEGSVSTLKIQRTQQEDSAVYLCASSVARGTNEKLFFGSGTQLSVL.

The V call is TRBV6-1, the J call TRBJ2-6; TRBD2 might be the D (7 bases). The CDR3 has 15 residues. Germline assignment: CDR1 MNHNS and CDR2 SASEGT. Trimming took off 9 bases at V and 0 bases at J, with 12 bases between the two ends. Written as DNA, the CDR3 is TGTGCCAGTACGGGGGGCCACTCTGGGGCCAACGTCCTGACTTTC. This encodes CASTGGHSGANVLTF.

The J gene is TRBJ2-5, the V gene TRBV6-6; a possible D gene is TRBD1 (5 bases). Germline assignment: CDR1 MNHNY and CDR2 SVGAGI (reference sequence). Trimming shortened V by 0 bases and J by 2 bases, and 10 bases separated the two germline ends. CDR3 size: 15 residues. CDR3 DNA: TGTGCCAGCAGTTACTCGGACACCTTGCAAGAGACCCAGTACTTC. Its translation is CASSYSDTLQETQYF.

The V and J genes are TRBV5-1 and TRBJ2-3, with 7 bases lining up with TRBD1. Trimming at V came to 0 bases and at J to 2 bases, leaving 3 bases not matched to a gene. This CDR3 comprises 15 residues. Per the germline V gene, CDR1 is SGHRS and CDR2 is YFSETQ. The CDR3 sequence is CASSLGDRDTDTQYF. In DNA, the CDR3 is TGCGCCAGCAGCTTGGGAGACAGGGACACAGATACGCAGTATTTT.

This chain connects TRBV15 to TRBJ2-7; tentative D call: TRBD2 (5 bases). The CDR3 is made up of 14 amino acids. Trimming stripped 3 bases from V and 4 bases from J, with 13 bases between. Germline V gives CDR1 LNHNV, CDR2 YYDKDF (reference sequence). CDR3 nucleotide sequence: TGTGCCACCAGCAGGAGGGTTGAGGCATACGAGCAGTACTTC. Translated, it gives CATSRRVEAYEQYF.

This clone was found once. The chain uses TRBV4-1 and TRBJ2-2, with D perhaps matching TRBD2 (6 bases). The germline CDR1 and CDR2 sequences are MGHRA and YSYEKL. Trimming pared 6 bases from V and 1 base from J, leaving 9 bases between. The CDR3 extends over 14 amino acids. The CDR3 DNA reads TGCGCCAGCAGGGACGGGGGGAACACCGGGGAGCTGTTTTTT. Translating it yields CASRDGGNTGELFF.

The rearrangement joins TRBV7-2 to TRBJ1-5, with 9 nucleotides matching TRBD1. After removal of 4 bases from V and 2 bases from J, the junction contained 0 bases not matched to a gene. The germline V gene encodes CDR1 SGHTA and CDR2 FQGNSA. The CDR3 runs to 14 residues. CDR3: CASSWTGGNQPQHF. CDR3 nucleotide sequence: TGTGCCAGCAGCTGGACAGGGGGCAATCAGCCCCAGCATTTT.

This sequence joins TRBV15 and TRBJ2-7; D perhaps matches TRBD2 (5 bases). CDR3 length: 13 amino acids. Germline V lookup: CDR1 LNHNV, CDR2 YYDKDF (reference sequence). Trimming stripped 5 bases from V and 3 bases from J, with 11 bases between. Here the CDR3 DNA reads TGTGCCACCAGCCGCCGCGGAGGCTACGAGCAGTACTTC. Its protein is CATSRRGGYEQYF.

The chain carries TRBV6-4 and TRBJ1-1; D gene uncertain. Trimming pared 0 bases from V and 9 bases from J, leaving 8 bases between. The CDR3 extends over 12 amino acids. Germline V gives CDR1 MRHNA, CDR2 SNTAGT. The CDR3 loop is CASSDSTGKAFF. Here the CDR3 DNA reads TGTGCCAGCAGTGACTCGACGGGGAAAGCTTTCTTT.

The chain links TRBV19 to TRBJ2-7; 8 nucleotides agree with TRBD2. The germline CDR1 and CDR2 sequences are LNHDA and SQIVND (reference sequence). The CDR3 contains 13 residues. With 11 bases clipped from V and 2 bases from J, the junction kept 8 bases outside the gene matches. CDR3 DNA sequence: TGTGCCTCCGGGGGGGTGGAAACCTACGAGCAGTACTTC. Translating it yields CASGGVETYEQYF.

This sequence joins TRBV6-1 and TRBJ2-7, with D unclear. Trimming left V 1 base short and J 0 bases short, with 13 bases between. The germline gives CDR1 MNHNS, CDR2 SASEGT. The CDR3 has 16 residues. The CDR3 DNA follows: TGTGCCAGCAGTGAAGGGCTGAGGTGGAGCTCCTACGAGCAGTACTTC. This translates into CASSEGLRWSSYEQYF.

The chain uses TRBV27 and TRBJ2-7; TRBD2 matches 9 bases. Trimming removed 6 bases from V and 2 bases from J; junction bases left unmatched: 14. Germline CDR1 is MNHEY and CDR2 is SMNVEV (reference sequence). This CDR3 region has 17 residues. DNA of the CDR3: TGTGCCAGCAGCCGTCTCCCTTTAGCGGGGGTCCCCTACGAGCAGTACTTC. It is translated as CASSRLPLAGVPYEQYF.

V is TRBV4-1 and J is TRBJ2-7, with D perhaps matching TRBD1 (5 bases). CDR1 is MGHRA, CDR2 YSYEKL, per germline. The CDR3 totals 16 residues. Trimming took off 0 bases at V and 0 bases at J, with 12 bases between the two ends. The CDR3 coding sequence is TGCGCCAGCAGCCAAGATCTAGACAGACTCTCCTACGAGCAGTACTTC. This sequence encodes CASSQDLDRLSYEQYF.

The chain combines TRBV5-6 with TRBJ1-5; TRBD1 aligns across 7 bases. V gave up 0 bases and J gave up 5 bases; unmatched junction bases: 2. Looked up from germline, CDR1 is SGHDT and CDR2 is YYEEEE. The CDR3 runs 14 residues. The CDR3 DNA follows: TGTGCCAGCAGCTTGGGGACAGGATATCAGCCCCAGCATTTT. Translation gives CASSLGTGYQPQHF.

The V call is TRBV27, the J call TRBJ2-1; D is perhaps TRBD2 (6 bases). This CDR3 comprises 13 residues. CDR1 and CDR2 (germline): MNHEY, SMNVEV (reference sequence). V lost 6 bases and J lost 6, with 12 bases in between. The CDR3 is CASRVDGGNEQFF. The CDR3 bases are TGTGCCAGCAGAGTTGACGGGGGCAATGAGCAGTTCTTC.

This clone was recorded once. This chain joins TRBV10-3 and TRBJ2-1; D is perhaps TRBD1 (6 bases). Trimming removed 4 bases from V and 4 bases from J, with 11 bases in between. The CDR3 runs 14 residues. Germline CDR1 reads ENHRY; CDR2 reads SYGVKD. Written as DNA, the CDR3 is TGTGCCATCAGTGGGGCAGGGGAATACAATGAGCAGTTCTTC. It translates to CAISGAGEYNEQFF.

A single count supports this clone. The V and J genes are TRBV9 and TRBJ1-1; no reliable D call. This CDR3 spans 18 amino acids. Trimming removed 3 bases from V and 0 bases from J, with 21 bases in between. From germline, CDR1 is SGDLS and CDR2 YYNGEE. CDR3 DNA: TGTGCCAGCAGCGCAGAAGACCCTTTTTTGAGGGTGAACACTGAAGCTTTCTTT. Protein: CASSAEDPFLRVNTEAFF.

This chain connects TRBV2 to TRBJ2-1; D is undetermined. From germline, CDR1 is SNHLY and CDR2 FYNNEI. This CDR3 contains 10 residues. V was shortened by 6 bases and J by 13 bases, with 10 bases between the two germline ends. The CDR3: CASSREAQFF. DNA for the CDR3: TGTGCCAGCAGCCGCGAGGCCCAGTTCTTC.